This T cell receptor (beta chain) was documented in a study of cytotoxic CD8 clonotypes in ibrutinib-treated CLL. Measured with immunoSEQ multiplex PCR; TCRdb has only the in-frame clones, and not every one. The table has roughly 330,000 clones, 67% seen once. Genomic DNA (about 2.2 micrograms) was obtained from cryopreserved PBMCs for construction of TCR beta libraries. Trimming left V 4 bases short and J 4 bases short, with 8 bases between. Germline V lookup: CDR1 SGHTA, CDR2 FQGNSA. The CDR3 has 12 residues. Details on this clone: Its antigen is currently unknown. This CDR3 is also generated by other DNA sequences in the sample.

Study results and limitations: Sustained-remission and progressing patients had different sampling times.

The specimen was PBMCs, collected after 36 months of ibrutinib treatment. The gene calls are TRBV7-2 and TRBJ2-7; the D gene is possibly TRBD2 (5 bases). The TCR comes from a human donor with chronic lymphocytic leukemia. The CDR3: CASSSSGYEQYF. The CDR3 DNA follows: TGTGCCAGCAGCTCTTCGGGATACGAGCAGTACTTC.